These 19 T cell receptor beta chains came from one sample sequenced in a study of cytomegalovirus exposure and HLA in healthy donors. Sequenced by immunoSEQ multiplex PCR; TCRdb stores in-frame clones only, minus some. There are fewer than 350,000 clones in the sample; approximately 87% occur only once, and about 0.86% lies in the top ten. Specimen: PBMCs. These receptors all come from a woman aged 18-29 years in good health and CMV-seronegative.

This clone was seen just once. The V and J genes are TRBV19 and TRBJ2-7; 11 bases line up with TRBD2. CDR1 and CDR2 (germline): LNHDA, SQIVND (reference sequence). J gave up 6 bases and V 3 bases, and 1 base lay outside the gene matches. This CDR3 is 13 amino acids long. The DNA of the CDR3 is TGTGCCAGTAGTATGCTAGCGGGAGGCGAGCAGTACTTC. It yields the protein CASSMLAGGEQYF. The complete variable domain, with remaining parts taken from reference TRBV19 and TRBJ2-7, reads DGGITQSPKYLFRKEGQNVTLSCEQNLNHDAMYWYRQDPGQGLRLIYYSQIVNDFQKGDIAEGYSVSREKKESFPLTVTSAQKNPTAFYLCASSMLAGGEQYFGPGTRLTVT.

The chain combines TRBV6-5 with TRBJ2-7, with TRBD2 identical over 8 bases. This CDR3 spans 15 amino acids. Germline trimming cut 3 bases from V and 4 bases from J; bases unmatched to any gene: 8. Looked up from germline, CDR1 is MNHEY and CDR2 is SVGAGI. This CDR3 reads CASSYSEREIYEQYF. The CDR3 DNA is TGTGCCAGCAGTTATTCGGAGCGGGAGATTTACGAGCAGTACTTC.

J is TRBJ2-1 and V is TRBV18; 8 bases align to TRBD2. The CDR3 runs 13 residues. Germline trimming cut 6 bases from V and 10 bases from J; bases unmatched to any gene: 8. The germline CDR1 and CDR2 sequences are KGHSH and LQKENI. This CDR3 is CASSTEGLVEQFF. As DNA, the CDR3 is TGTGCCAGCTCCACAGAGGGACTAGTAGAGCAGTTCTTC.

This chain connects TRBV27 to TRBJ2-1, with D tentatively TRBD2 (6 bases). Germline V CDR1 and CDR2: MNHEY, SMNVEV (reference sequence). Trimming took 5 bases from V and 7 from J, leaving 21 bases between them. The CDR3 length is 16 residues. CDR3 sequence (DNA): TGTGCCAGCAGTATCGACCGGGACTCCCGGTGGAATGAGCAGTTCTTC. Residues: CASSIDRDSRWNEQFF.

V is TRBV27 and J is TRBJ2-1; a possible D gene is TRBD2 (6 bases). The CDR3 covers 13 residues. Germline V gene lookup returns CDR1 MNHEY and CDR2 SMNVEV (reference sequence). V was clipped by 4 bases and J by 12 bases, with 16 bases between them. DNA of the CDR3: TGTGCCAGCAGTTCCTCGGGACTCCCTCGGCAGTTCTTC. Protein product: CASSSSGLPRQFF.

The chain is built from TRBV5-6 and TRBJ1-1, with D possibly being TRBD1 (6 bases). The V and J ends lost 0 bases and 6 bases respectively, with 18 bases between them. Germline CDR1 is SGHDT and CDR2 is YYEEEE. The CDR3 runs to 16 residues. The CDR3 loop is CASSLVGGAAAAEAFF. The CDR3 coding sequence is TGTGCCAGCAGCTTGGTGGGGGGGGCCGCAGCCGCTGAAGCTTTCTTT.

This clone was seen more than once but under ten times. This chain links TRBV28 with TRBJ2-5, with D perhaps TRBD1 (6 bases). Germline V lookup: CDR1 MDHEN, CDR2 SYDVKM. Trimming cost V 4 bases and J 4 bases, with 7 bases left between them. There are 12 residues in the CDR3. For the CDR3, the DNA is TGTGCCAGCAGTTGGGGGCGAGAGACCCAGTACTTC. Protein product: CASSWGRETQYF.

The CDR3 region is CASSEGSERDGYTF. CDR3 nucleotides: TGTGCCAGCAGTGAAGGTAGTGAACGTGATGGCTACACCTTC. V usage is TRBV6-1 and J usage is TRBJ1-2; no clear D. Germline loops: CDR1 MNHNS, CDR2 SASEGT. The germline V and J ends were trimmed by 1 base and 6 bases, with 12 bases remaining between them. The CDR3 runs 14 residues.

This chain links TRBV28 with TRBJ2-5; TRBD1 is a possible D gene (5 bases). Germline-derived CDR1 and CDR2 are MDHEN and SYDVKM. Deletions cut 4 bases from V and 6 bases from J, with 15 bases between. This CDR3 is 14 amino acids long. The CDR3 reads CASSWSGRVKTQYF. Here the CDR3 DNA reads TGTGCCAGCAGTTGGTCCGGCAGGGTCAAGACCCAGTACTTC.

The chain recombines TRBV27 with TRBJ2-7; 9 bases match TRBD2. Germline V gene data show CDR1 as MNHEY and CDR2 as SMNVEV (reference sequence). V was pared by 6 bases and J by 7 bases, with 10 bases of the junction left unmatched. This CDR3 has 14 amino acids. As DNA, the CDR3 is TGTGCCAGCAGCCCTCTAGCGGGGCCACTGGAGCAGTACTTC. Its translation: CASSPLAGPLEQYF.

This clone has only one observation. V is TRBV2 and J is TRBJ2-2; D remains ambiguous. In germline, CDR1 is SNHLY, CDR2 FYNNEI. V dropped 2 bases and J dropped 7 bases, with 2 bases sitting between them. The CDR3 extends over 11 amino acids. The DNA for the CDR3 is TGTGCCAGCAGTGAATACGGGGAGCTGTTTTTT. This gives the protein CASSEYGELFF.

This chain uses TRBV2 with TRBJ2-7; a weak D match, TRBD2 (6 bases). V lost 6 bases and J 2 bases, leaving 17 bases between the germline ends. Germline V gene lookup returns CDR1 SNHLY and CDR2 FYNNEI. The CDR3 consists of 15 residues. The DNA for the CDR3 is TGTGCCAGCAGGGATATACTAGCCATCCCCTACGAGCAGTACTTC. Translated, it gives CASRDILAIPYEQYF. Full variable domain (rest looked up from reference TRBV2 and TRBJ2-7): EPEVTQTPSHQVTQMGQEVILRCVPISNHLYFYWYRQILGQKVEFLVSFYNNEISEKSEIFDDQFSVERPDGSNFTLKIRSTKLEDSAMYFCASRDILAIPYEQYFGPGTRLTVT.

The gene calls are TRBV9 and TRBJ2-2, with 9 positions matching TRBD2. The J segment lost 0 bases and the V segment lost 3 bases, leaving 18 bases of the junction unmatched. Germline V lookup: CDR1 SGDLS, CDR2 YYNGEE. This CDR3 comprises 21 residues. CDR3 DNA sequence: TGTGCCAGCAGCGCGTTAAATCGGGGGCGGGAGGGCGGCCCGAACACCGGGGAGCTGTTTTTT. Protein: CASSALNRGREGGPNTGELFF.

The chain is built from TRBV27 and TRBJ2-7, with a tentative D call TRBD2 (6 bases). Germline V gives CDR1 MNHEY, CDR2 SMNVEV (reference sequence). CDR3 size: 16 residues. Trimming left V 0 bases short and J 0 bases short, with 12 bases between. CDR3 protein: CASSLSTSRISYEQYF. As DNA, the CDR3 is TGTGCCAGCAGTTTATCCACTAGCCGGATCTCCTACGAGCAGTACTTC.

The genes are TRBV9 and TRBJ1-1, with a possible D match to TRBD1 (6 bases). This CDR3 is built from 14 residues. V was clipped by 2 bases and J by 0 bases, with 8 bases between them. Germline CDR1 SGDLS, CDR2 YYNGEE. Here the CDR3 DNA reads TGTGCCAGCAGCGTGGGACACGTGAACACTGAAGCTTTCTTT. Translated: CASSVGHVNTEAFF. The full variable domain, in which reference TRBV9 and TRBJ1-1 provide the parts outside the CDR3, is DSGVTQTPKHLITATGQRVTLRCSPRSGDLSVYWYQQSLDQGLQFLIQYYNGEERAKGNILERFSAQQFPDLHSELNLSSLELGDSALYFCASSVGHVNTEAFFGQGTRLTVV.

This sequence joins TRBV28 and TRBJ2-1, with D perhaps matching TRBD1 (6 bases). The CDR3 runs 18 residues. Trimming cost V 4 bases and J 4 bases, with 23 bases left between them. Germline CDR1 and CDR2: MDHEN and SYDVKM. The CDR3 loop reads CASSSLTGRGAGYNEQFF. In DNA, the CDR3 is TGTGCCAGCAGTTCCCTGACAGGCCGCGGAGCCGGGTACAATGAGCAGTTCTTC.

The chain combines TRBV21-1 with TRBJ2-7; TRBD2 reflects the table's D call only, with no check against the DNA. TRBV21-1 is tagged as a pseudogene. The CDR3 covers 14 residues. The CDR3, as DNA: TGTGCCAGCAGCAAAGCACTCCGGGCCTACGAGCAGTACTTC. It codes for CASSKALRAYEQYF.

The chain uses TRBV9 and TRBJ2-2; no clear D. Germline CDR1 reads SGDLS; CDR2 reads YYNGEE. Trimming removed 6 bases from V and 4 bases from J, with 10 bases in between. The CDR3 extends over 13 amino acids. In DNA, the CDR3 is TGTGCCAGCATGGGCAGAGCCACCGGGGAGCTGTTTTTT. Translated, it gives CASMGRATGELFF.

This clone was recorded only once. The chain uses TRBV4-1 and TRBJ2-2, with 8 positions matching TRBD1. The V gene's germline CDR1 is MGHRA and CDR2 YSYEKL. The V gene end was trimmed by 2 bases and the J gene end by 6 bases; junction bases not matched to a gene: 5. The CDR3 loop spans 15 amino acids. DNA of the CDR3: TGCGCCAGCAGCCAACCGACAGGGGTCCCCGGGGAGCTGTTTTTT. This translates into CASSQPTGVPGELFF.